This is a list of T cell receptor beta chains from one sample in a study of memory CD4+ T cells and cytomegalovirus serostatus. The assay was immunoSEQ multiplex PCR, and TCRdb's table has in-frame clones only and misses some. The repertoire holds about 50,000 clones, with roughly four fifths as singletons. The sequenced sample was memory CD4+ T cells from blood. These receptors were collected from an adult in good health and CMV-seronegative. Both conserved end residues are part of each CDR3. Fields, in order: CDR3 DNA, CDR3 protein, D gene, J gene, V gene, clone size. A D gene is named only where the DNA matches it firmly. The size entry is marked missing in some rows and otherwise reads once, few, many or a size class.

CDR3nt: TGTGCCAGCAGTTACTCCCAGGGAGACTACGAGCAGTACTTC; CDR3aa: CASSYSQGDYEQYF; d_gene: .; j_gene: TRBJ2-7; v_gene: TRBV6-6; abundance: .
CDR3nt: TGTGCCAGCAGCTTACGCGGAGGCTCCTACAATGAGCAGTTCTTC; CDR3aa: CASSLRGGSYNEQFF; d_gene: .; j_gene: TRBJ2-1; v_gene: TRBV11-1; abundance: .
CDR3nt: TGTGCCACCAGCAGAGATCTAAGGGCTAGCGGGGCAGATACGCAGTATTTT; CDR3aa: CATSRDLRASGADTQYF; d_gene: TRBD2; j_gene: TRBJ2-3; v_gene: TRBV15; abundance: .
CDR3nt: TGTGCCAGCAGCTCATCTATCGCAGGGGATACCTATGGCTACACCTTC; CDR3aa: CASSSSIAGDTYGYTF; d_gene: .; j_gene: TRBJ1-2; v_gene: TRBV5-6; abundance: .
CDR3nt: TGTGCCAGCAGTGAAAGACAGGGGTTTGGCGAGCAGTACTTC; CDR3aa: CASSERQGFGEQYF; d_gene: TRBD1; j_gene: TRBJ2-7; v_gene: TRBV2; abundance: .
CDR3nt: TGTGCCAGCAGCCGGGGGGGGTTGGATGAGCAGTTCTTC; CDR3aa: CASSRGGLDEQFF; d_gene: TRBD2; j_gene: TRBJ2-1; v_gene: TRBV4-2; abundance: .
CDR3nt: TGTGCCAGCAGACCGGAGTCAGAGACCCAGTACTTC; CDR3aa: CASRPESETQYF; d_gene: .; j_gene: TRBJ2-5; v_gene: TRBV2; abundance: .
CDR3nt: TGTGCCAGCAGTGAAGCTGGGGGGAACACAGATACGCAGTATTTT; CDR3aa: CASSEAGGNTDTQYF; d_gene: .; j_gene: TRBJ2-3; v_gene: TRBV6-1; abundance: .
CDR3nt: TGCGCCAGCAGGAACGGGGAGGGCTGGGACATTCAGTACTTC; CDR3aa: CASRNGEGWDIQYF; d_gene: TRBD2; j_gene: TRBJ2-4; v_gene: TRBV5-1; abundance: .
CDR3nt: TGTGCCACCGGCCGGGAGACCCAGTACTTC; CDR3aa: CATGRETQYF; d_gene: .; j_gene: TRBJ2-5; v_gene: TRBV6-5; abundance: once
CDR3nt: TGTGCCAGCAGTGAAGCGGGGGGAACTGAAGCTTTCTTT; CDR3aa: CASSEAGGTEAFF; d_gene: .; j_gene: TRBJ1-1; v_gene: TRBV6-1; abundance: medium-sized
CDR3nt: TGTGCCAGCAGCTTGGATGGGACAGGCATGAACACTGAAGCTTTCTTT; CDR3aa: CASSLDGTGMNTEAFF; d_gene: TRBD1; j_gene: TRBJ1-1; v_gene: TRBV5-4; abundance: .
CDR3nt: TGCGCCAGCAGTGAGTCGAGCCAGCGGGGGGGCTTAGGTACGCAGTATTTT; CDR3aa: CASSESSQRGGLGTQYF; d_gene: TRBD2; j_gene: TRBJ2-3; v_gene: TRBV10-2; abundance: .
CDR3nt: TGTGCCATCAGTGATGTCGGACAATTTCAGCCCCAGCATTTT; CDR3aa: CAISDVGQFQPQHF; d_gene: .; j_gene: TRBJ1-5; v_gene: TRBV10-3; abundance: .
CDR3nt: TGTGCCAGCGGATTAACGGAACAGGGGGACACTGAAGCTTTCTTT; CDR3aa: CASGLTEQGDTEAFF; d_gene: TRBD1; j_gene: TRBJ1-1; v_gene: TRBV5-5; abundance: once
CDR3nt: TGTGCCAGCAGTTTGGATTTAGGGGCGACCTACGAGCAGTACTTC; CDR3aa: CASSLDLGATYEQYF; d_gene: .; j_gene: TRBJ2-7; v_gene: TRBV28; abundance: .
CDR3nt: TGTGCCAGCAGCCCCGGACAGGCACCGGGGGCTAATGAAAAACTGTTTTTT; CDR3aa: CASSPGQAPGANEKLFF; d_gene: TRBD1; j_gene: TRBJ1-4; v_gene: TRBV11-2; abundance: .
CDR3nt: TGTGCCAGCAGTGAATGGGACAGGGCCAATTCACCCCTCCACTTT; CDR3aa: CASSEWDRANSPLHF; d_gene: TRBD1; j_gene: TRBJ1-6; v_gene: TRBV2; abundance: .
CDR3nt: TGTGCCAGCGGCTCCGTGACAGGGGACACTGAAGCTTTCTTT; CDR3aa: CASGSVTGDTEAFF; d_gene: TRBD1; j_gene: TRBJ1-1; v_gene: TRBV6-1; abundance: few
CDR3nt: TGTGCCAGCAGTGGGACGTGGGGGAACACTGAAGCTTTCTTT; CDR3aa: CASSGTWGNTEAFF; d_gene: .; j_gene: TRBJ1-1; v_gene: TRBV2; abundance: .
CDR3nt: TGCAGCGCCTCAACCGGGACAGGGGACGGCTACACCTTC; CDR3aa: CSASTGTGDGYTF; d_gene: TRBD1; j_gene: TRBJ1-2; v_gene: TRBV29-1; abundance: .
CDR3nt: TGTGCCAGCAGTGGACTAGCGGGGGGGACTTCGGAGACCCAGTACTTC; CDR3aa: CASSGLAGGTSETQYF; d_gene: TRBD2; j_gene: TRBJ2-5; v_gene: TRBV2; abundance: once
CDR3nt: TGTGCCAGCAGCCAAGATTTAGGGACCACCATATATTTT; CDR3aa: CASSQDLGTTIYF; d_gene: .; j_gene: TRBJ1-3; v_gene: TRBV4-2; abundance: few
CDR3nt: TGTGCCAGCAGCTTAAATCCGTATGACACTGAAGCTTTCTTT; CDR3aa: CASSLNPYDTEAFF; d_gene: .; j_gene: TRBJ1-1; v_gene: TRBV11-2; abundance: .
CDR3nt: TGTGCCAGTAGTCGGGACAGGGGCTACGAGCAGTACTTC; CDR3aa: CASSRDRGYEQYF; d_gene: TRBD1; j_gene: TRBJ2-7; v_gene: TRBV19; abundance: .
CDR3nt: TGTGCCAGCAGCCCGCAGCCGGGACAGGGGACCGGGGAGCTGTTTTTT; CDR3aa: CASSPQPGQGTGELFF; d_gene: TRBD1; j_gene: TRBJ2-2; v_gene: TRBV7-6; abundance: .
CDR3nt: TGTGCCAGCAGCTTATTGGGACGAAACACTGAAGCTTTCTTT; CDR3aa: CASSLLGRNTEAFF; d_gene: .; j_gene: TRBJ1-1; v_gene: TRBV7-9; abundance: once
CDR3nt: TGTGCCACTGGGACGGCGGATCGGCCCCAGCATTTT; CDR3aa: CATGTADRPQHF; d_gene: .; j_gene: TRBJ1-5; v_gene: TRBV7-9; abundance: few
CDR3nt: TGTGCTAGTGGTCTAGCGGGAGGTGAGACCCAGTACTTC; CDR3aa: CASGLAGGETQYF; d_gene: TRBD2; j_gene: TRBJ2-5; v_gene: TRBV12-5; abundance: .
CDR3nt: TGTGCCAGCAGCTCCCGGGACAGGGGGCGAGAGACCCAGTACTTC; CDR3aa: CASSSRDRGRETQYF; d_gene: TRBD1; j_gene: TRBJ2-5; v_gene: TRBV7-9; abundance: .
CDR3nt: TGTGCCAGCAGCGATACCATTCATGGAAATAATTCACCCCTCCACTTT; CDR3aa: CASSDTIHGNNSPLHF; d_gene: .; j_gene: TRBJ1-6; v_gene: TRBV7-8; abundance: few
CDR3nt: TGTGCCAGCAGTTTATCAGGGAGCCCCCCCCTCCACTTT; CDR3aa: CASSLSGSPPLHF; d_gene: .; j_gene: TRBJ1-6; v_gene: TRBV6-5; abundance: .
CDR3nt: TGTGCCAGCAGTGACATGCGCTCCGTAGCCAAAAACATTCAGTACTTC; CDR3aa: CASSDMRSVAKNIQYF; d_gene: .; j_gene: TRBJ2-4; v_gene: TRBV6-4; abundance: .
CDR3nt: TGTGCCAGTAGTATTTCGAGCGCCGGCGATACGCAGTATTTT; CDR3aa: CASSISSAGDTQYF; d_gene: .; j_gene: TRBJ2-3; v_gene: TRBV19; abundance: once
CDR3nt: TGTGCCAGCATCGGACAGCCGCTCTCCTACGAGCAGTACTTC; CDR3aa: CASIGQPLSYEQYF; d_gene: .; j_gene: TRBJ2-7; v_gene: TRBV28; abundance: once
CDR3nt: TGTGCCATCAGTGAGGCGGCGGGGGGCAGTCAGCCCCAGCATTTT; CDR3aa: CAISEAAGGSQPQHF; d_gene: .; j_gene: TRBJ1-5; v_gene: TRBV10-3; abundance: once
CDR3nt: TGTGCCAGCAGCCTGCGACAGGGTGAACTGTTTTTT; CDR3aa: CASSLRQGELFF; d_gene: TRBD1; j_gene: TRBJ2-2; v_gene: TRBV9; abundance: .
CDR3nt: TGTGCCAGCAGCTTAAGTTCTGGGGACGGGGCCCAGTACTTC; CDR3aa: CASSLSSGDGAQYF; d_gene: .; j_gene: TRBJ2-5; v_gene: TRBV7-2; abundance: .
CDR3nt: TGTGCCAGCCAGGGGGCGCGGACCGGGGAGCTGTTTTTT; CDR3aa: CASQGARTGELFF; d_gene: TRBD1; j_gene: TRBJ2-2; v_gene: TRBV2; abundance: .
CDR3nt: TGCGCCAGCAGCTGGGGCGACAGGGCAAGCGTGGGAAACACCATATATTTT; CDR3aa: CASSWGDRASVGNTIYF; d_gene: TRBD1; j_gene: TRBJ1-3; v_gene: TRBV5-1; abundance: .
CDR3nt: TGTGCCCTAGGCCAGGGGGGGAATGAGCAGTTCTTC; CDR3aa: CALGQGGNEQFF; d_gene: .; j_gene: TRBJ2-1; v_gene: TRBV30; abundance: .
CDR3nt: TGTGCCAGCAGAATTGTTAGCGGGGGCAATGAGCAGTTCTTC; CDR3aa: CASRIVSGGNEQFF; d_gene: TRBD2; j_gene: TRBJ2-1; v_gene: TRBV6-4; abundance: .
CDR3nt: TGTGCCAGCAGCGGCCACAGGGGTTTTTTTGGTACAGGCCCGTACGAGCAGTACTTC; CDR3aa: CASSGHRGFFGTGPYEQYF; d_gene: TRBD1; j_gene: TRBJ2-7; v_gene: TRBV7-2; abundance: .
CDR3nt: TGTGCCAGCACCTCGACAGGGGTCGGCTACACCTTC; CDR3aa: CASTSTGVGYTF; d_gene: TRBD1; j_gene: TRBJ1-2; v_gene: TRBV7-3; abundance: .
CDR3nt: TGTGCCAGCAGGGGGACAGGGGTACTTACTGAAGCTTTCTTT; CDR3aa: CASRGTGVLTEAFF; d_gene: TRBD1; j_gene: TRBJ1-1; v_gene: TRBV6-1; abundance: .
CDR3nt: TGCGCCAGCAGCTTGGCCAGTACTAGCGACGAGCAGTTCTTC; CDR3aa: CASSLASTSDEQFF; d_gene: TRBD2; j_gene: TRBJ2-1; v_gene: TRBV5-1; abundance: .